The rows below give T cell receptor beta chains drawn from one sample of a study of shared clonotypes between healthy human individuals. Sequencing was performed with immunoSEQ multiplex PCR; in TCRdb, only in-frame clones are kept and a portion is missing. The sample lists roughly 2,000,000 clones, roughly 95% occurring once. The specimen sequenced was naive CD8+ T cells sorted from blood. These receptors were obtained from a man younger than 30 in good health. Each CDR3 is given with its conserved first and last residue. A D gene is named only where the DNA matches it firmly. Where a row states a size, it is once, few, many or the class of an expanded clone; other rows omit it.

D gene	J gene	V gene	clone size	CDR3 protein	CDR3 DNA
.	TRBJ2-5	TRBV7-7	.	CASSLFGGGGETQYF	TGTGCTAGCAGCTTATTCGGGGGAGGGGGAGAGACCCAGTACTTC
TRBD1	TRBJ2-1	TRBV11-3	.	CASSLDSRGRRDEQFF	TGTGCCAGCAGCTTAGATAGTAGGGGGCGCAGGGATGAGCAGTTCTTC
.	TRBJ2-5	TRBV6-5	.	CASSYGFGAETQYF	TGTGCCAGCAGTTACGGGTTTGGGGCAGAGACCCAGTACTTC
TRBD1	TRBJ2-7	TRBV6-6	.	CASSYLDRGAYEQYF	TGTGCCAGCAGTTACCTAGACAGGGGGGCCTACGAGCAGTACTTC
TRBD1	TRBJ1-3	TRBV15	.	CATSGGSGNTIYF	TGTGCCACCTCAGGGGGTTCTGGAAACACCATATATTTT
TRBD1	TRBJ1-1	TRBV19	.	CASHRGQYTEAFF	TGTGCCAGTCACAGGGGGCAGTACACTGAAGCTTTCTTT
.	TRBJ2-5	TRBV7-9	.	CASSPPGGWEETQYF	TGTGCCAGCAGCCCGCCAGGGGGGTGGGAAGAGACCCAGTACTTC
TRBD2	TRBJ2-7	TRBV6-6	.	CASSYEASGTYEQYF	TGTGCCAGCAGTTACGAGGCTAGCGGGACCTACGAGCAGTACTTC
.	TRBJ2-3	TRBV4-2	.	CASSQDTSTDTQYF	TGTGCCAGCAGCCAAGATACTAGCACAGATACGCAGTATTTT
.	TRBJ2-5	TRBV7-2	.	CASSLDAEETQYF	TGTGCCAGCAGCTTAGATGCGGAAGAGACCCAGTACTTC
.	TRBJ2-7	TRBV6-5	.	CASSSQGLWEQYF	TGTGCCAGCAGTTCCCAGGGTTTGTGGGAGCAGTACTTC
TRBD1	TRBJ1-1	TRBV27	.	CASSWARQGTEAFF	TGTGCCAGCAGTTGGGCTAGACAGGGGACAGAAGCTTTCTTT
TRBD1	TRBJ1-6	TRBV30	.	CAWTPMTGSGSPLHF	TGTGCCTGGACACCCATGACAGGGTCGGGATCACCCCTCCACTTT
.	TRBJ1-1	TRBV19	.	CASSISGGINTEAFF	TGTGCCAGTAGTATAAGTGGCGGGATTAACACTGAAGCTTTCTTT
TRBD1	TRBJ1-3	TRBV2	.	CASSGQVAYLSSGNTIYF	TGTGCCAGCTCCGGACAGGTCGCCTACTTGAGCTCTGGAAACACCATATATTTT
TRBD2	TRBJ2-3	TRBV5-4	.	CASREASGGPGSEYF	TGTGCCAGCAGAGAGGCTAGCGGGGGTCCCGGATCAGAGTATTTT
.	TRBJ1-1	TRBV6-6	.	CASSYSPGTTEAFF	TGTGCCAGCAGTTACTCGCCAGGGACCACTGAAGCTTTCTTT
.	TRBJ2-5	TRBV11-2	.	CASSLGVFREVQETQYF	TGTGCCAGCAGCTTAGGAGTCTTCAGGGAAGTGCAAGAGACCCAGTACTTC
TRBD2	TRBJ2-2	TRBV27	.	CASSRLAGGGTGELFF	TGTGCCAGCAGTCGACTAGCGGGAGGGGGCACCGGGGAGCTGTTTTTT
TRBD1	TRBJ1-4	TRBV28	.	CASSSRTGGYEKLFF	TGTGCCAGCAGTTCCCGGACAGGGGGCTATGAAAAACTGTTTTTT
.	TRBJ2-1	TRBV6-1	.	CASSEETDEQFF	TGTGCCAGCAGTGAAGAGACCGATGAGCAGTTCTTC
TRBD1	TRBJ2-5	TRBV7-9	.	CASSLRQGEETQYF	TGTGCCAGCAGCCTGAGACAGGGCGAAGAGACCCAGTACTTC
.	TRBJ2-5	TRBV27	.	CASSSIGEETQYF	TGTGCCAGCAGTAGTATCGGAGAAGAGACCCAGTACTTC
.	TRBJ2-7	TRBV6-1	.	CASSDSLSYEQYF	TGTGCCAGCAGCGACAGCCTCTCCTACGAGCAGTACTTC
.	TRBJ1-2	TRBV10-2	.	CASSESGEEDFYGYTF	TGCGCCAGCAGTGAGTCCGGGGAGGAGGATTTCTATGGCTACACCTTC
.	TRBJ2-1	TRBV7-2	.	CASSFGGANEQFF	TGTGCCAGCAGCTTTGGAGGGGCCAATGAGCAGTTCTTC
.	TRBJ1-1	TRBV10-3	.	CATGVDGMNTEAFF	TGTGCCACGGGGGTTGACGGAATGAACACTGAAGCTTTCTTT
.	TRBJ1-1	TRBV28	.	CASSLIGWNTEAFF	TGTGCCAGCAGTTTGATAGGGTGGAACACTGAAGCTTTCTTT
.	TRBJ2-3	TRBV4-3	.	CASSQDQSVPSTDTQYF	TGCGCCAGCAGCCAAGATCAAAGCGTGCCCTCCACAGATACGCAGTATTTT
.	TRBJ2-2	TRBV15	.	CATSATLTGTLAGELFF	TGTGCCACCAGCGCAACCCTGACAGGGACTTTGGCCGGGGAGCTGTTTTTT
TRBD2	TRBJ2-2	TRBV4-2	once	CASSQDLTSVTGELFF	TGTGCCAGCAGCCAAGATCTTACTAGCGTCACCGGGGAGCTGTTTTTT
.	TRBJ2-7	TRBV13	.	CASSLATSYEQYF	TGTGCCAGCAGCTTAGCTACCTCCTACGAGCAGTACTTC
.	TRBJ2-7	TRBV5-6	.	CASSFGRGYEQYF	TGTGCCAGCAGCTTCGGGCGAGGCTACGAGCAGTACTTC
.	TRBJ2-1	TRBV6-6	.	CASSPPAGLPYNEQFF	TGTGCCAGCAGTCCCCCCGCTGGGTTACCCTACAATGAGCAGTTCTTC
.	TRBJ1-2	TRBV11-2	.	CASSNQGIGYTF	TGTGCCAGCAGCAACCAGGGGATCGGCTACACCTTC
.	TRBJ1-1	TRBV4-1	.	CASSQATVNTEAFF	TGCGCCAGCAGCCAAGCGACCGTTAACACTGAAGCTTTCTTT
.	TRBJ2-7	TRBV11-2	.	CASSPNLGVTGFSSYEQYF	TGTGCCAGCAGCCCCAATCTCGGTGTAACAGGGTTCTCCTCCTACGAGCAGTACTTC
.	TRBJ1-1	TRBV2	once	CAIRERGPNTEAFF	TGTGCCATCAGAGAGCGGGGCCCCAACACTGAAGCTTTCTTT
.	TRBJ2-2	TRBV6-5	.	CASSYSAQSDTGELFF	TGTGCCAGCAGTTACTCGGCTCAGTCGGACACCGGGGAGCTGTTTTTT
TRBD1	TRBJ1-6	TRBV30	.	CAWSVPGTGVEFLHF	TGTGCCTGGAGTGTACCCGGGACAGGGGTAGAATTCCTCCACTTT
TRBD1	TRBJ1-2	TRBV28	.	CASSSETSQGGYGYTF	TGTGCCAGCAGTTCGGAAACGTCCCAGGGGGGTTATGGCTACACCTTC
TRBD2	TRBJ2-5	TRBV9	.	CASSYSLAGGETQYF	TGTGCCAGCAGCTACTCCTTAGCGGGGGGGGAGACCCAGTACTTC
.	TRBJ1-5	TRBV6-5	once	CASSYSARQPQHF	TGTGCCAGCAGTTACAGCGCGAGACAGCCCCAGCATTTT
.	TRBJ1-2	TRBV27	.	CASRRKGSYGYTF	TGTGCCAGCAGGAGAAAGGGGAGCTATGGCTACACCTTC
.	TRBJ2-2	TRBV28	.	CASSLALRNTGELFF	TGTGCCAGCAGTTTGGCCCTAAGGAACACCGGGGAGCTGTTTTTT
.	TRBJ2-2	TRBV9	.	CASSWGDGELFF	TGTGCCAGCAGCTGGGGTGACGGGGAGCTGTTTTTT
.	TRBJ1-4	TRBV19	.	CASTSGPHREKLFF	TGTGCCAGTACCTCAGGCCCTCACCGGGAAAAACTGTTTTTT
TRBD1	TRBJ2-1	TRBV7-9	.	CASSPRTGMALNEQFF	TGTGCCAGCAGCCCTCGGACAGGGATGGCCCTCAATGAGCAGTTCTTC
TRBD1	TRBJ2-7	TRBV13	.	CASSPTDRESHEQYF	TGTGCCAGCAGCCCGACGGACAGGGAATCCCACGAGCAGTACTTC
.	TRBJ2-7	TRBV4-3	.	CASSLAPGTSYEQYF	TGCGCCAGCAGCCTGGCACCCGGGACTTCCTACGAGCAGTACTTC
.	TRBJ2-3	TRBV10-2	.	CASSELGTQYF	TGCGCCAGCAGTGAACTTGGTACGCAGTATTTT
TRBD2	TRBJ2-1	TRBV28	once	CASTPGGTEQFF	TGTGCCAGCACCCCCGGGGGGACGGAGCAGTTCTTC
.	TRBJ1-5	TRBV30	.	CAWSLTGGQPQHF	TGTGCCTGGAGCCTAACTGGGGGTCAGCCCCAGCATTTT
.	TRBJ1-1	TRBV25-1	.	CASSEYTDTEAFF	TGTGCCAGCAGTGAATATACAGACACTGAAGCTTTCTTT
.	TRBJ1-1	TRBV6-5	.	CTLKNTEAFF	TGTACCCTCAAGAACACTGAAGCTTTCTTT
TRBD1	TRBJ2-7	TRBV15	.	CATSWGTVYEQYF	TGTGCCACCAGCTGGGGGACAGTCTACGAGCAGTACTTC
.	TRBJ2-7	TRBV13	.	CASSLGQNPEQYF	TGTGCCAGCAGCTTAGGACAGAACCCCGAGCAGTACTTC
.	TRBJ1-1	TRBV9	.	CASSVGGRDTEAFF	TGTGCCAGCAGCGTAGGGGGACGGGACACTGAAGCTTTCTTT
TRBD2	TRBJ2-5	TRBV5-1	.	CASSEGLAGGPGQETQYF	TGCGCCAGCAGCGAGGGACTAGCGGGAGGGCCGGGGCAAGAGACCCAGTACTTC
TRBD2	TRBJ2-3	TRBV11-2	.	CASSFPSPGGSKQDTQYF	TGTGCCAGCAGCTTCCCATCCCCTGGCGGGAGTAAACAAGATACGCAGTATTTT